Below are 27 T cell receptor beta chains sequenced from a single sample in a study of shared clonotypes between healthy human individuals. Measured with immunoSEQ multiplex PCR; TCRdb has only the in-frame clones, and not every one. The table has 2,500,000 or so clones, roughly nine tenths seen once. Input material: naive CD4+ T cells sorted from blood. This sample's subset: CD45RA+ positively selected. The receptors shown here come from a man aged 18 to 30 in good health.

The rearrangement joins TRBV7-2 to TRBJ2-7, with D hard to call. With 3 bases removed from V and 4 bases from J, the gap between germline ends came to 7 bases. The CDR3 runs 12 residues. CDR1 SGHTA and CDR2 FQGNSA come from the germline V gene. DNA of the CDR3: TGTGCCAGCAGCTTTGACCGATACGAGCAGTACTTC. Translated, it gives CASSFDRYEQYF.

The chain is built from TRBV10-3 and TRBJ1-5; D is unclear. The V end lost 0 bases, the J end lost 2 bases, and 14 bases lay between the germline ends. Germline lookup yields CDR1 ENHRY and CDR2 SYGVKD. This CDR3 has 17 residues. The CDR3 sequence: CAISESSPGIGNQPQHF. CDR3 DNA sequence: TGTGCCATCAGTGAGTCGTCTCCGGGGATAGGCAATCAGCCCCAGCATTTT.

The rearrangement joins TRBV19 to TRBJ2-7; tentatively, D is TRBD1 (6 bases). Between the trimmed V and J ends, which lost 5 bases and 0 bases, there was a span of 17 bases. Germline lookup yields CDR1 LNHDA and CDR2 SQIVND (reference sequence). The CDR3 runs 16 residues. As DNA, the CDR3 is TGTGCCAGTAGTGTAATATCGACAGGCCTCTCCTACGAGCAGTACTTC. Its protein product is CASSVISTGLSYEQYF.

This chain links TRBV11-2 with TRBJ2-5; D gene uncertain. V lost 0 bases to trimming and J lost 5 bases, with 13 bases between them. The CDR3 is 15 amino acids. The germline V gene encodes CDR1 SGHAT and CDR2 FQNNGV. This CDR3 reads CASSLDIRVRETQYF. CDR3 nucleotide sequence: TGTGCCAGCAGCTTAGATATAAGGGTGAGGGAGACCCAGTACTTC.

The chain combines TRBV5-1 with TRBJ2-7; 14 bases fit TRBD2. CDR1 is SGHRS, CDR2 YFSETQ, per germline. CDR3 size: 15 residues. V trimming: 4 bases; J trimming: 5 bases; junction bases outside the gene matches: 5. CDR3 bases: TGCGCCAGCAGCCCTGGACTAGCGGGGGGCCACGAGCAGTACTTC. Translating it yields CASSPGLAGGHEQYF.

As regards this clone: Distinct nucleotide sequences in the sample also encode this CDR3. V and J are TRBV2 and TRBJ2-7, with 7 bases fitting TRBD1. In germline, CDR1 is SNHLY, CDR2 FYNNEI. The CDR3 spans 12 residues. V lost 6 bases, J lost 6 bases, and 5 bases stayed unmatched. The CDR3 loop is CASRGDRGEQYF. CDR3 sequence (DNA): TGTGCCAGCAGGGGGGACAGAGGCGAGCAGTACTTC.

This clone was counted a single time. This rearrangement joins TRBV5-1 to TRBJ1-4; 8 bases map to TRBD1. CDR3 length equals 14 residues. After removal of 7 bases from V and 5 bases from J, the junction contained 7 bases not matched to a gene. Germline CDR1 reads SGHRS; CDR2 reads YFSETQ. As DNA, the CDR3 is TGCGCCAGCGGACCCGGGACAGGCAATGAAAAACTGTTTTTT. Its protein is CASGPGTGNEKLFF.

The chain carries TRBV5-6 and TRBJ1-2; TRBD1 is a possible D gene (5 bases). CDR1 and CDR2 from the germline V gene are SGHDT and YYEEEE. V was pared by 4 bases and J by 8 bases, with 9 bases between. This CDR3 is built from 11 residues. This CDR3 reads CASSAGRGYTF. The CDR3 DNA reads TGTGCCAGCAGCGCGGGACGGGGCTACACCTTC.

This chain's CDR3 is CASIRHQSTDTQYF. The CDR3 DNA follows: TGTGCCAGCATTCGCCACCAGAGCACAGATACGCAGTATTTT. The chain joins TRBV6-6 to TRBJ2-3; unclear D gene. The CDR3 runs to 14 residues. Germline V gene lookup returns CDR1 MNHNY and CDR2 SVGAGI (reference sequence). Trimming shortened V by 7 bases and J by 0 bases, and 11 bases separated the two germline ends.

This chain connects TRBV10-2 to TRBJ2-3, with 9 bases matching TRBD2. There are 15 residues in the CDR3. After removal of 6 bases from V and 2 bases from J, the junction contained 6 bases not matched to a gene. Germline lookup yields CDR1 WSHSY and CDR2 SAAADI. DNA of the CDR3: TGCGCCAGCAGCGAGCGGGGGGTCCTCACAGATACGCAGTATTTT. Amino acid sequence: CASSERGVLTDTQYF.

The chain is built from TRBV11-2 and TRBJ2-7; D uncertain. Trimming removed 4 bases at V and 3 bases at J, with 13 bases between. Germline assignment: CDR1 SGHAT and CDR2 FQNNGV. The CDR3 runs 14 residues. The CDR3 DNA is TGTGCCAGCAGCTCGCGACTGGGAAGCTACGAGCAGTACTTC. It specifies CASSSRLGSYEQYF.

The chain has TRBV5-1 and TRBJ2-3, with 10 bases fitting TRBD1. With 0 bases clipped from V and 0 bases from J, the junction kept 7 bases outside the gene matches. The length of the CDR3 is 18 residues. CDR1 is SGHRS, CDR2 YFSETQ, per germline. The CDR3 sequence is CASSLAWTGGTSTDTQYF. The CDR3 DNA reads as TGCGCCAGCAGCTTGGCGTGGACAGGGGGGACTAGCACAGATACGCAGTATTTT.

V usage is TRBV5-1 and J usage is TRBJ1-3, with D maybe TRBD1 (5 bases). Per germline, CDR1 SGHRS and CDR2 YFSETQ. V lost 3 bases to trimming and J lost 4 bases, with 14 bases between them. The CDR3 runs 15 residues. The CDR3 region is CASSSGRAIGNTIYF. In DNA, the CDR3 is TGCGCCAGCAGCTCAGGGCGGGCCATAGGAAACACCATATATTTT.

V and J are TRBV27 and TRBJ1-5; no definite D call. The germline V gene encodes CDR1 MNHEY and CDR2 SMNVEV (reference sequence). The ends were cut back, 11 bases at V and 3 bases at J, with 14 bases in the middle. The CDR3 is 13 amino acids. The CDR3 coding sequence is TGTGCCCGCCAGTCGTTCATCAATCAGCCCCAGCATTTT. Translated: CARQSFINQPQHF.

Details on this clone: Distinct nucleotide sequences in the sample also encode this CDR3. CDR3 region: CASSDRGLGYGYTF. The CDR3 bases are TGTGCCAGCAGTGACAGGGGGCTCGGCTATGGCTACACCTTC. The chain links TRBV2 to TRBJ1-2; 8 bases map to TRBD1. This CDR3 spans 14 amino acids. After removal of 3 bases from V and 4 bases from J, the junction contained 4 bases not matched to a gene. Germline assignment: CDR1 SNHLY and CDR2 FYNNEI.

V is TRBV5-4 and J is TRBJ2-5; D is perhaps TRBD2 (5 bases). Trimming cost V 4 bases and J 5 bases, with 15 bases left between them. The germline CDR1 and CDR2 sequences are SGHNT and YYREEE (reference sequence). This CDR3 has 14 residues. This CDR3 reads CASSPGLAWETQYF. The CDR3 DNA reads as TGTGCCAGCAGCCCTGGACTTGCTTGGGAGACCCAGTACTTC.

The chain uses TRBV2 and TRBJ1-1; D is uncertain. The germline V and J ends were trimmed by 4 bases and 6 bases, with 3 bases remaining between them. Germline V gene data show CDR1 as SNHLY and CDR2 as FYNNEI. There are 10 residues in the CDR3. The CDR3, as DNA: TGTGCCAGCAGTGTATCTGAAGCTTTCTTT. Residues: CASSVSEAFF.

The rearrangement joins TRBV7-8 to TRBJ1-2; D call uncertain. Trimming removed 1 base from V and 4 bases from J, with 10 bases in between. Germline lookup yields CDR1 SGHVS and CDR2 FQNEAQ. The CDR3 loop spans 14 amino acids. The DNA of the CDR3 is TGTGCCAGCAGCTTAGTTTCCAACCCCTATGGCTACACCTTC. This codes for CASSLVSNPYGYTF. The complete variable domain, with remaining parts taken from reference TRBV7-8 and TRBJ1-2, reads GAGVSQSPRYKVAKRGQDVALRCDPISGHVSLFWYQQALGQGPEFLTYFQNEAQLDKSGLPSDRFFAERPEGSVSTLKIQRTQQEDSAVYLCASSLVSNPYGYTFGSGTRLTVV.

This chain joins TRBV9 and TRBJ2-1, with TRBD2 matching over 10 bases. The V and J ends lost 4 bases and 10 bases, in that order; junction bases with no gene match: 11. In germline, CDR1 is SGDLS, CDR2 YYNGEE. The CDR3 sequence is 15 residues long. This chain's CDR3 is CASSTTAGGPSEQFF. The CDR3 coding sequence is TGTGCCAGCAGCACCACAGCGGGAGGGCCTTCCGAGCAGTTCTTC.

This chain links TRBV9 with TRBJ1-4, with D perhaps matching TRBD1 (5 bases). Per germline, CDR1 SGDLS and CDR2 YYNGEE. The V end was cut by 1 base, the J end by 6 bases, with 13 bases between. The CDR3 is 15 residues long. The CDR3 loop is CASSVNTGSYEKLFF. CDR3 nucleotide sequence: TGTGCCAGCAGCGTAAATACAGGCTCCTATGAAAAACTGTTTTTT.

CDR3 bases: TGTGCCAGCAGTGGAGTGGCCAGGGAAAACACTGAAGCTTTCTTT. Translated: CASSGVARENTEAFF. The V call is TRBV2, the J call TRBJ1-1; possible D gene TRBD1, 5 bases. CDR3 length equals 15 residues. The germline V gene encodes CDR1 SNHLY and CDR2 FYNNEI. V lost 4 bases and J lost 2, with 14 bases in between.

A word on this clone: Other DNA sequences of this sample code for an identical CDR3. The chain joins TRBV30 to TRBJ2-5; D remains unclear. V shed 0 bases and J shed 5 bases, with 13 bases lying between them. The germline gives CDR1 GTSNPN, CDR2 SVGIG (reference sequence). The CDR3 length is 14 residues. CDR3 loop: CAWSVQGSGETQYF. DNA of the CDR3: TGTGCCTGGAGTGTACAAGGGTCCGGGGAGACCCAGTACTTC.

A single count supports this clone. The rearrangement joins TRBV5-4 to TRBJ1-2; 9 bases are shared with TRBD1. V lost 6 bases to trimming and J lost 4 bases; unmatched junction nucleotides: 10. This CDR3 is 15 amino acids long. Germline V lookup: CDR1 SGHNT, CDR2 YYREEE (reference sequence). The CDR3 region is CASTWGQGGFYGYTF. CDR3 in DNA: TGTGCCAGCACCTGGGGACAGGGAGGATTCTATGGCTACACCTTC.

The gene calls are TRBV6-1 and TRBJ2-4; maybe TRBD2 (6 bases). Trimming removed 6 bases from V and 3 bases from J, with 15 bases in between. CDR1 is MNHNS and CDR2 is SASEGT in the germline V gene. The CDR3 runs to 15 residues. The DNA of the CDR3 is TGTGCCAGCAGCGCATCGGGGGTGGGCAAAAACATTCAGTACTTC. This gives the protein CASSASGVGKNIQYF.

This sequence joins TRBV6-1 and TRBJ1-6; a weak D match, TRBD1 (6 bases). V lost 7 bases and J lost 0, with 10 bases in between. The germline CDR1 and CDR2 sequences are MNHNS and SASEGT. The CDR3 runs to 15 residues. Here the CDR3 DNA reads TGTGCCAGCATCCCACAGGGCTCCTATAATTCACCCCTCCACTTT. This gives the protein CASIPQGSYNSPLHF.

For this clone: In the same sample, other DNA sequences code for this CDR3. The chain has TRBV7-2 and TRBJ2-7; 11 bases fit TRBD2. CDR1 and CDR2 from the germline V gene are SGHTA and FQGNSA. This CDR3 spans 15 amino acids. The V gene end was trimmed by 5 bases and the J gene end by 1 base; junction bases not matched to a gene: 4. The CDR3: CASSLTSGESYEQYF. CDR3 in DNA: TGTGCCAGCAGCCTGACTAGCGGGGAATCCTACGAGCAGTACTTC. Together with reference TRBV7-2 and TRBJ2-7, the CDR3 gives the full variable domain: GAGVSQSPSNKVTEKGKDVELRCDPISGHTALYWYRQSLGQGLEFLIYFQGNSAPDKSGLPSDRFSAERTGGSVSTLTIQRTQQEDSAVYLCASSLTSGESYEQYFGPGTRLTVT.

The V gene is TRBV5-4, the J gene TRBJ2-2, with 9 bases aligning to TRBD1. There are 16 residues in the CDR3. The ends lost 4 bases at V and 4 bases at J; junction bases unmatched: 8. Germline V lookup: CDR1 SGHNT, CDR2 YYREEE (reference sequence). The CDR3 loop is CASSEPGQGTTGELFF. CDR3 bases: TGTGCCAGCAGCGAACCGGGACAGGGAACCACCGGGGAGCTGTTTTTT.